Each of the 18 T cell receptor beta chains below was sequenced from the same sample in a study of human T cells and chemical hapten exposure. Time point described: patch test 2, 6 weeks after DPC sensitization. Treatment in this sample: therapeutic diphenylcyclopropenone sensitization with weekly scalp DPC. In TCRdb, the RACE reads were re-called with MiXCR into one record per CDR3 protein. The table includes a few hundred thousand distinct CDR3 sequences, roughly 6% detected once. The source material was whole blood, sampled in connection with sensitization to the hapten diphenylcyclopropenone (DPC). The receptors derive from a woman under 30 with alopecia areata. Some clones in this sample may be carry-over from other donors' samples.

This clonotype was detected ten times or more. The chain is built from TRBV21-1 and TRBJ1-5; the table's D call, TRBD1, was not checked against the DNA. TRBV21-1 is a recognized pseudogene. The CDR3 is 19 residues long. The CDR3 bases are TGTGCCAGCAGCAAAGGGATAGACAGGGGGCTATGCGGCAATCAGCCCCAGCATTTT. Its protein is CASSKGIDRGLCGNQPQHF.

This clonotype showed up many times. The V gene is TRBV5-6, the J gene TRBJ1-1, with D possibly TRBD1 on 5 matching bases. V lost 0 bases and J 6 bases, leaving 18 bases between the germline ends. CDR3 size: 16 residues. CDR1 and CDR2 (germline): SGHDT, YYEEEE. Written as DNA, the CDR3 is TGTGCCAGCAGCTTGGCGGGCAGGGAGCAATTGCCTGAAGCTTTCTTT. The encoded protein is CASSLAGREQLPEAFF.

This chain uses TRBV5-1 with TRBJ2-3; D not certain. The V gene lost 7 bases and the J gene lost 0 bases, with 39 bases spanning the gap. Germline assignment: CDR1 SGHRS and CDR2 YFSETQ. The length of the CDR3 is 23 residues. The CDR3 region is CASAPPWPRWSSPGSSSTDTQYF. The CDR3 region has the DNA TGCGCCAGCGCCCCCCCTTGGCCCCGGTGGAGCTCCCCGGGCTCAAGCAGCACAGATACGCAGTATTTT.

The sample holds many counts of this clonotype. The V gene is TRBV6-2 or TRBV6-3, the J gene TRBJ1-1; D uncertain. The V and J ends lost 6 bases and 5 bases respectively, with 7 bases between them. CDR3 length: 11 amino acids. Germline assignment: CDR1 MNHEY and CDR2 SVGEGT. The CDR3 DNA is TGTGCCAGCAGGGATATGACTGAAGCTTTCTTT. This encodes CASRDMTEAFF.

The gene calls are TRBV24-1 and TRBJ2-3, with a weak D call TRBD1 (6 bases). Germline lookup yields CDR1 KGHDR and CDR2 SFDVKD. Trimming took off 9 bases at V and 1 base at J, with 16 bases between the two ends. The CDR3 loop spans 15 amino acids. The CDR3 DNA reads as TGTGCCACCTTTACAGGGAGAGAGGGCACAGATACGCAGTATTTT. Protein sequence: CATFTGREGTDTQYF.

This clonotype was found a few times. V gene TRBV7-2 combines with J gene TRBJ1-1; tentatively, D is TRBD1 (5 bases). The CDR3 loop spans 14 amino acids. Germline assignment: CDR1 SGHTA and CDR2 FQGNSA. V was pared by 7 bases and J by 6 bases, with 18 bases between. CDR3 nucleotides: TGTGCCAGCACCAAAATGGCAGGGACGGCTGAAGCTTTCTTT. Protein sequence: CASTKMAGTAEAFF.

CDR3 sequence (DNA): TGTGCCAGCAGCTTAGATTGGGGTACCCCGGGCAAGCAGTACTTC. This translates into CASSLDWGTPGKQYF. J is TRBJ2-7 and V is TRBV7-2; D unresolved. Per germline, CDR1 SGHTA and CDR2 FQGNSA. There are 15 residues in the CDR3. V gave up 1 base and J gave up 8 bases, with 18 bases separating them.

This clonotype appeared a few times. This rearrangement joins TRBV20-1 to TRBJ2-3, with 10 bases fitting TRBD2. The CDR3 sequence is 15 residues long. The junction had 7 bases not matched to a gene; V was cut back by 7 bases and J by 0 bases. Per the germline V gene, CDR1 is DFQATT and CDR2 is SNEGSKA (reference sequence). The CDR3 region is CSVSPLAGSTDTQYF. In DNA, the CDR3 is TGCAGTGTTTCACCACTAGCGGGAAGCACAGATACGCAGTATTTT.

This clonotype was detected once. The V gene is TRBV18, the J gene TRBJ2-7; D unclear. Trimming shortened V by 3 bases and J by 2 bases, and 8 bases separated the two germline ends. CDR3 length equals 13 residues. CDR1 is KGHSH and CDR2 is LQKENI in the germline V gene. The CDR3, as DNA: TGTGCCAGCTCACCGACGGTAGCCTACGAGCAGTACTTC. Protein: CASSPTVAYEQYF.

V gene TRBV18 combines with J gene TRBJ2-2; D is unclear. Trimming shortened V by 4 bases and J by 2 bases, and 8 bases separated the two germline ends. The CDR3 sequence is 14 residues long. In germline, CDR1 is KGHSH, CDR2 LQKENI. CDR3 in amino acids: CASSRILNTGELFF. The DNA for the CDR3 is TGTGCCAGCTCACGGATTCTAAACACCGGGGAGCTGTTTTTT.

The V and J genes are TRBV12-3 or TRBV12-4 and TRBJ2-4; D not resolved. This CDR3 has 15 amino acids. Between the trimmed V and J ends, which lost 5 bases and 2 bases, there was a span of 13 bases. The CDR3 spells CASSPSRVSKNIQYF. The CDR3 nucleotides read TGTGCCAGCAGTCCTTCTCGGGTCTCCAAAAACATTCAGTACTTC.

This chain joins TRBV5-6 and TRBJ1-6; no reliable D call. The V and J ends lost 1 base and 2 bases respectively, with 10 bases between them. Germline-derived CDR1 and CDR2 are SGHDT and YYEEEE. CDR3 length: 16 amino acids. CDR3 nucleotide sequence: TGTGCCAGCAGCTTGATGCTCAGTACCTATAATTCACCCCTCCACTTT. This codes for CASSLMLSTYNSPLHF.

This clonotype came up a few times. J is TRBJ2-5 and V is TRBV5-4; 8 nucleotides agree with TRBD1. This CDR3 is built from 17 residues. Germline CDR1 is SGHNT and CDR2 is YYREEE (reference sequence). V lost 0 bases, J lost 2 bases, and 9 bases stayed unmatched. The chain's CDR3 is CASSLGTGMGPQETQYF. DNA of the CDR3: TGTGCCAGCAGCTTGGGGACAGGGATGGGGCCTCAAGAGACCCAGTACTTC.

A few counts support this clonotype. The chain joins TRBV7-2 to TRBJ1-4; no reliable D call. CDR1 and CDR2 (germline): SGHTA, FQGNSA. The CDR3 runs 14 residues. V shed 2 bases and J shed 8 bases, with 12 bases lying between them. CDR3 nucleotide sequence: TGTGCCAGCAGCTTAAGTGGACTCCGGGAAAAACTGTTTTTT. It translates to CASSLSGLREKLFF.

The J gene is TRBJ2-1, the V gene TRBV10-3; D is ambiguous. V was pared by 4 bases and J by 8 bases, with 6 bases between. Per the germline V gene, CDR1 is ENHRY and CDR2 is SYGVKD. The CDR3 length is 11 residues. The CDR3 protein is CAISARDEQFF. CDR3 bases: TGTGCCATCAGTGCTCGCGATGAGCAGTTCTTC.

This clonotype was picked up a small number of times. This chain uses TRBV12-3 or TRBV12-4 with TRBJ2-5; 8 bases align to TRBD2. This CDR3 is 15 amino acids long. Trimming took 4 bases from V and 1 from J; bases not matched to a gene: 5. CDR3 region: CASSSPGGPQETQYF. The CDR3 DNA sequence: TGTGCCAGCAGTTCCCCGGGGGGGCCCCAAGAGACCCAGTACTTC.

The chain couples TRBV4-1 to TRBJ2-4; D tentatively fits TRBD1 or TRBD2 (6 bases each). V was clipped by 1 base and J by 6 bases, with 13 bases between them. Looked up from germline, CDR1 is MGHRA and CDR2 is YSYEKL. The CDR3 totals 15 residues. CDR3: CASSQARGPLNIQYF. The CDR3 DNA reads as TGCGCCAGCAGCCAAGCTCGGGGGCCTCTAAACATTCAGTACTTC.

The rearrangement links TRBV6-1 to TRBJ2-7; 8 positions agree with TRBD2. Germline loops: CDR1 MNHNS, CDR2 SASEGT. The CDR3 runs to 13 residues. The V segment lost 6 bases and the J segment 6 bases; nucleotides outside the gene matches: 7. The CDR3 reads CASRGGGYGEQYF. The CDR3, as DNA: TGTGCCAGCAGAGGCGGGGGGTACGGCGAGCAGTACTTC.